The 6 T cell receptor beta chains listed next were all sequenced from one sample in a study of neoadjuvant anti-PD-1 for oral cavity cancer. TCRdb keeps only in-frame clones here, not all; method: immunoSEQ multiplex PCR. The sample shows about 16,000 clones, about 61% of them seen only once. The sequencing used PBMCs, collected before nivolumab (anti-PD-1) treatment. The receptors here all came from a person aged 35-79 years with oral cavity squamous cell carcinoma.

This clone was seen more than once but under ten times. CDR3 sequence (DNA): TGTGCCAGCAGCGCCCTCACGGGTGGTGAGCAGTTCTTC. Protein: CASSALTGGEQFF. V gene TRBV7-6 combines with J gene TRBJ2-1; the D is unclear. The CDR3 contains 13 residues. From germline, CDR1 is SGHVS and CDR2 FNYEAQ. V was clipped by 5 bases and J by 9 bases, with 14 bases between them.

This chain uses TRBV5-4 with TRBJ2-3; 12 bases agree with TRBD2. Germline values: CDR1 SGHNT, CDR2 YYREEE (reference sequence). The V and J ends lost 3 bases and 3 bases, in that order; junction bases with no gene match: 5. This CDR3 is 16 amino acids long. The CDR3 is CASSSGLAGSTDTQYF. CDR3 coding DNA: TGTGCCAGCAGCTCCGGACTAGCGGGAAGTACAGATACGCAGTATTTT.

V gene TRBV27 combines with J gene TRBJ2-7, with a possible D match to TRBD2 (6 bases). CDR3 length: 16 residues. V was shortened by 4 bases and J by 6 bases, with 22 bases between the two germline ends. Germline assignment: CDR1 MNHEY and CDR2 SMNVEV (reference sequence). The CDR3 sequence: CASSYSPGLSAVEQYF. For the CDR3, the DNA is TGTGCCAGCAGTTATTCTCCGGGACTCTCCGCTGTCGAGCAGTACTTC.

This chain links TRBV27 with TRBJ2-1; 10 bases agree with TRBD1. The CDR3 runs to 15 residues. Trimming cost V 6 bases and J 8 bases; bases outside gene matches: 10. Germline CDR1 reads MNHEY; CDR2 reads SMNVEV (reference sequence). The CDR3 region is CASRRPGQGTHEQFF. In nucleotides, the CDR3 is TGTGCCAGCAGACGACCGGGACAGGGGACCCATGAGCAGTTCTTC.

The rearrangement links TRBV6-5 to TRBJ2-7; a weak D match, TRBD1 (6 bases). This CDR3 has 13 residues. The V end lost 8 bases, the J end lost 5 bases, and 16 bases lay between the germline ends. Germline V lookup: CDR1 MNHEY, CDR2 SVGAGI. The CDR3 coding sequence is TGTGCCAGCGCGCCCTCCAGGGGAAACGAGCAGTACTTC. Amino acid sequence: CASAPSRGNEQYF.

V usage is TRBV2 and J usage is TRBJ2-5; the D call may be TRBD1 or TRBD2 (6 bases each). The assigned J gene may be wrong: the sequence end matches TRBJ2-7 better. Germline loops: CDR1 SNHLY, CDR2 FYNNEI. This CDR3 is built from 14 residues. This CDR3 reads CASSTRGEAYEQYF. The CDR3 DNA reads TGTGCCAGCAGTACGAGGGGGGAGGCCTACGAGCAGTACTTC.